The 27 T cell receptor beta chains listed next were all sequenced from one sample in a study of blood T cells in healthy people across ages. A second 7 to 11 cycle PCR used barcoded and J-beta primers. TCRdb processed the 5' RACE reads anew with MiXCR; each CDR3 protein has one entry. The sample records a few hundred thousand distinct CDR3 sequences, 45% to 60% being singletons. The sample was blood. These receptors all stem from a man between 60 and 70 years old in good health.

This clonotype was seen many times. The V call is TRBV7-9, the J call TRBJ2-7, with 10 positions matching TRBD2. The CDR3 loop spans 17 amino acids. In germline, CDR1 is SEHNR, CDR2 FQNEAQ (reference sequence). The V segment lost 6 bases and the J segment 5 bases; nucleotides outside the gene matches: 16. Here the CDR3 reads CASSSQFSGLARDEQYF. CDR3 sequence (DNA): TGTGCCAGCAGTTCCCAATTCTCGGGACTAGCGCGTGACGAGCAGTACTTC.

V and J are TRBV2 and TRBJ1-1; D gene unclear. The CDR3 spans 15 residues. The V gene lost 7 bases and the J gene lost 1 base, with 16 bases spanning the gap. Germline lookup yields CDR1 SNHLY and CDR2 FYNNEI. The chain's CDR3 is CASKARSTQNTEAFF. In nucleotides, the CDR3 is TGTGCCAGCAAGGCAAGGAGTACTCAGAACACTGAAGCTTTCTTT. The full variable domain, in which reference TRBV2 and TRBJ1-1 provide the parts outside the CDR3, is EPEVTQTPSHQVTQMGQEVILRCVPISNHLYFYWYRQILGQKVEFLVSFYNNEISEKSEIFDDQFSVERPDGSNFTLKIRSTKLEDSAMYFCASKARSTQNTEAFFGQGTRLTVV.

CDR3 DNA: TGTGCCAGCAGCCCCCGTCATGACTTAATGGGAAAGCAGTTCTTC. This translates into CASSPRHDLMGKQFF. The chain joins TRBV9 to TRBJ2-1; D call uncertain. In germline, CDR1 is SGDLS, CDR2 YYNGEE. V was clipped by 4 bases and J by 11 bases, with 22 bases between them. This CDR3 region has 15 residues. Variable domain in full (rest from reference TRBV9 and TRBJ2-1): DSGVTQTPKHLITATGQRVTLRCSPRSGDLSVYWYQQSLDQGLQFLIQYYNGEERAKGNILERFSAQQFPDLHSELNLSSLELGDSALYFCASSPRHDLMGKQFFGPGTRLTVL.

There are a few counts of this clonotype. The CDR3 spells CSASKGARGEAFF. CDR3 coding DNA: TGCAGTGCTAGCAAGGGGGCCCGAGGTGAAGCTTTCTTT. V is TRBV20-1 and J is TRBJ1-1; 7 bases are a match to TRBD1. CDR3 length equals 13 residues. V shed 3 bases, J shed 7 bases, and the junction held 8 bases outside the gene matches. Per the germline V gene, CDR1 is DFQATT and CDR2 is SNEGSKA (reference sequence).

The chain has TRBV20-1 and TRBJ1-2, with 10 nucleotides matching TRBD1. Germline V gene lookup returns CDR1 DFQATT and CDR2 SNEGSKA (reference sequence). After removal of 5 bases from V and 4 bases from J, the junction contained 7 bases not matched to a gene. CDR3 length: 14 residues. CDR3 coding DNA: TGCAGTGCTCTGTCCGGGACAGGGGCCTATGGCTACACCTTC. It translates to CSALSGTGAYGYTF.

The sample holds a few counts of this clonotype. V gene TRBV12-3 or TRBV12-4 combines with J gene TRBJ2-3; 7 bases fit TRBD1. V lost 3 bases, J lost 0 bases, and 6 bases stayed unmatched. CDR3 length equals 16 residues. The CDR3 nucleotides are TGTGCCAGCAGTTTCATGGGGACAGCTAGCACAGATACGCAGTATTTT. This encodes CASSFMGTASTDTQYF.

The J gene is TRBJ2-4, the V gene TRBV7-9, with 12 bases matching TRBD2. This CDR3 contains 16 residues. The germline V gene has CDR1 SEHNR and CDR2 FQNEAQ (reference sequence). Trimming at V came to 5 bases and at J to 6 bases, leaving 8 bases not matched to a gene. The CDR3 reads CASSTDSTSGRNIQYF. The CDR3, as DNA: TGTGCCAGCAGCACCGACTCGACTAGCGGGAGAAACATTCAGTACTTC.

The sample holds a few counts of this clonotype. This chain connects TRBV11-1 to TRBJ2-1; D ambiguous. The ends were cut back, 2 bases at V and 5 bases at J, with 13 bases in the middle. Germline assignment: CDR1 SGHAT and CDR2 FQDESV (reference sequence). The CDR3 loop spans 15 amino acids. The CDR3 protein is CASSLRQAKNNEQFF. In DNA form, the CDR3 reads TGTGCCAGCAGCTTACGCCAGGCCAAAAACAATGAGCAGTTCTTC.

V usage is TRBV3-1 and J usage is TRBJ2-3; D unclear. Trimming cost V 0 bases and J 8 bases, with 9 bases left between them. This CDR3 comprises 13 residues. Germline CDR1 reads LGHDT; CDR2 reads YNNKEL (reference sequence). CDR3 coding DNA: TGTGCCAGCAGCCAAGATCTCTTCGTTACGCAGTATTTT. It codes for CASSQDLFVTQYF.

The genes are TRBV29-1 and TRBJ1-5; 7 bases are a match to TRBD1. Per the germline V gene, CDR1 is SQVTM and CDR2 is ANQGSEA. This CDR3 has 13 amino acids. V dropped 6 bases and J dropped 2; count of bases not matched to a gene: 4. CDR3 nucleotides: TGCAGCGTCTCAGGGGGGGGCAATCAGCCCCAGCATTTT. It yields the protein CSVSGGGNQPQHF.

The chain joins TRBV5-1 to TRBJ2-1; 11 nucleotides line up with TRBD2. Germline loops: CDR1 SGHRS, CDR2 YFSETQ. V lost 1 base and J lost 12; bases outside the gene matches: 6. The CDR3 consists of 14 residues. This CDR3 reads CASSLTSGSPGQFF. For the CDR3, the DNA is TGCGCCAGCAGCTTGACTAGCGGGAGTCCTGGGCAGTTCTTC.

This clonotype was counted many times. The CDR3 coding sequence is TGTGCCAGCAGCTTAGCTGGGGGGAGCGTCTCCGAGCAGTACTTC. This sequence encodes CASSLAGGSVSEQYF. The chain employs TRBV7-2 and TRBJ2-7, with D perhaps matching TRBD2 (6 bases). The CDR3 length is 15 residues. Per germline, CDR1 SGHTA and CDR2 FQGNSA. The V end was cut by 0 bases, the J end by 6 bases, with 15 bases between.

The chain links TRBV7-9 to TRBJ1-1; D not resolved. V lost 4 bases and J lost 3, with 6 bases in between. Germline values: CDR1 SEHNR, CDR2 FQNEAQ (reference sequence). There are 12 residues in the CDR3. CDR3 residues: CASSSLDTEAFF. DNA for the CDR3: TGTGCCAGCAGCTCCCTGGACACTGAAGCTTTCTTT.

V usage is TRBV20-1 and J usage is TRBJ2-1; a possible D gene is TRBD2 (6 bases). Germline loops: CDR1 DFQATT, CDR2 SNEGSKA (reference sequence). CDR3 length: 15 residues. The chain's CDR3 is CSGGEYRDGQQGQFF. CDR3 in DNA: TGCAGCGGAGGGGAGTACCGGGACGGCCAGCAGGGCCAGTTCTTC.

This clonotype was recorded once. CDR3 in DNA: TGTGCCAGCAGCCAAGATAGTGAGGCGGGCATCTACGAGCAGTACTTC. It specifies CASSQDSEAGIYEQYF. The rearrangement joins TRBV4-2 to TRBJ2-7, with a possible D match to TRBD2 (5 bases). This CDR3 is built from 16 residues. Germline CDR1 reads LGHNA; CDR2 reads YNFKEQ. V was clipped by 0 bases and J by 3 bases, with 15 bases between them.

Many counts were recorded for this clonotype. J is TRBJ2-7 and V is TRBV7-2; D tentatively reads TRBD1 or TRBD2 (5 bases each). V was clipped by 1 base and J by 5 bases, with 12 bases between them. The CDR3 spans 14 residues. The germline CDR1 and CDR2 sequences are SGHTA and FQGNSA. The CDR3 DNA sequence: TGTGCCAGCAGCTTAGTTGAGGGGACCCACGAGCAGTACTTC. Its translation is CASSLVEGTHEQYF. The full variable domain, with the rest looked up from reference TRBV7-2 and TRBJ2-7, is GAGVSQSPSNKVTEKGKDVELRCDPISGHTALYWYRQSLGQGLEFLIYFQGNSAPDKSGLPSDRFSAERTGGSVSTLTIQRTQQEDSAVYLCASSLVEGTHEQYFGPGTRLTVT.

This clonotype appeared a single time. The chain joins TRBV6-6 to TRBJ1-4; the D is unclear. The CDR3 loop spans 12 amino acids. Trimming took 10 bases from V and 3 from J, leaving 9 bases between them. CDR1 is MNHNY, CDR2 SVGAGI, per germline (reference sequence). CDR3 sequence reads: CATRPANEKLFF. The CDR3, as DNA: TGTGCCACACGGCCAGCTAATGAAAAACTGTTTTTT.

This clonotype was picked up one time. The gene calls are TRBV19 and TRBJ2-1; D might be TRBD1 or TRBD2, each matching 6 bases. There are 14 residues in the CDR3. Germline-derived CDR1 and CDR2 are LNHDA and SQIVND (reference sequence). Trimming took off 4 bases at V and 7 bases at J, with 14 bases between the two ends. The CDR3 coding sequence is TGTGCCAGTAGTAACTACAGGGCGGGGAATGAGCAGTTCTTC. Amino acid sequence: CASSNYRAGNEQFF.

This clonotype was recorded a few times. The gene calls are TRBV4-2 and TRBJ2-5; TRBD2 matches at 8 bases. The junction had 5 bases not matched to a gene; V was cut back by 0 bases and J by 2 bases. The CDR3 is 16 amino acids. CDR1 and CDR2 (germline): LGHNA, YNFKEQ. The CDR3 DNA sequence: TGTGCCAGCAGCCAAGATTTAGCGGGGCCTCAAGAGACCCAGTACTTC. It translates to CASSQDLAGPQETQYF.

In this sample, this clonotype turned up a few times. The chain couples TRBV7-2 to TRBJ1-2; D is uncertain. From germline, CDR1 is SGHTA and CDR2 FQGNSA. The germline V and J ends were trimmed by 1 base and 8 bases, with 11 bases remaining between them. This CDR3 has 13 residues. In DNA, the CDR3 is TGTGCCAGCAGCTTAGAAGTCTCCTACGGCTACACCTTC. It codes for CASSLEVSYGYTF.

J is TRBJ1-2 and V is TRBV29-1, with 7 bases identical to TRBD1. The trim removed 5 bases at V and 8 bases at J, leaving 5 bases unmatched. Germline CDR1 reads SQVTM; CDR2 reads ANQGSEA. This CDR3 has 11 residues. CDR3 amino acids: CSVWTGRGYTF. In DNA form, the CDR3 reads TGCAGCGTTTGGACAGGTCGGGGCTACACCTTC.

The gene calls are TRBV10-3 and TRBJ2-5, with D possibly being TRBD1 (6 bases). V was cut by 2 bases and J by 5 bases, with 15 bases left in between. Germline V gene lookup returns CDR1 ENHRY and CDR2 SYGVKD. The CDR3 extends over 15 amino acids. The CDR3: CAISEGRGQGETQYF. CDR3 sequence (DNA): TGTGCCATCAGTGAGGGTCGAGGGCAGGGGGAGACCCAGTACTTC.

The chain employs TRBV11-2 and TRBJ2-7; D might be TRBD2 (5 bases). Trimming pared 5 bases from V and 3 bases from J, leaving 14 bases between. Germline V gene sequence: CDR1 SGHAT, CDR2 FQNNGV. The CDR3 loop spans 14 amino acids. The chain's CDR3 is CASSESKRSYEQYF. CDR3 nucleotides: TGTGCCAGCAGCGAATCCAAGCGGAGCTACGAGCAGTACTTC.

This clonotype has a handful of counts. The CDR3 loop reads CASSRPDRAYEQYF. CDR3 DNA sequence: TGTGCCAGCAGCCGACCCGACAGGGCCTACGAGCAGTACTTC. The chain is built from TRBV11-2 and TRBJ2-7, with 7 bases lining up with TRBD1. Germline-derived CDR1 and CDR2 are SGHAT and FQNNGV. The junction had 6 bases not matched to a gene; V was cut back by 5 bases and J by 2 bases. The CDR3 length is 14 residues.

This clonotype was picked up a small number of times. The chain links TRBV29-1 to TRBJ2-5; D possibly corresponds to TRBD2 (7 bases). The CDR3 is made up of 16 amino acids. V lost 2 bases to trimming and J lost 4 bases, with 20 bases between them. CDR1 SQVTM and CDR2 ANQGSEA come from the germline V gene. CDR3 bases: TGCAGCGTTGAAAAAGGGGGGGGCCTGAGGACAGAGACCCAGTACTTC. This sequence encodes CSVEKGGGLRTETQYF.

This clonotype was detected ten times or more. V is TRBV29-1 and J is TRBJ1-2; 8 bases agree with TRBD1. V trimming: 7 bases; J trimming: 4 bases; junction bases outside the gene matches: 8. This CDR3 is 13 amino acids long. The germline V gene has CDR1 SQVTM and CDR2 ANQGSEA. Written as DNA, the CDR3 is TGCAGCGCTCCGGGACAGGCCTCCTATGGCTACACCTTC. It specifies CSAPGQASYGYTF.

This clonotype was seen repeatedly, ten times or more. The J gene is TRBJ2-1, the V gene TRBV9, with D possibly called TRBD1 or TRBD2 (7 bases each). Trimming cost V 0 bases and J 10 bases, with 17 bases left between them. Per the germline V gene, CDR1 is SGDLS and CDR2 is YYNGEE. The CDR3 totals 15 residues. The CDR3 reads CASSVARQGGGEQFF. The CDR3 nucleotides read TGTGCCAGCAGCGTAGCTCGACAGGGAGGGGGGGAGCAGTTCTTC.